This T cell receptor (beta chain) stems from a study of cytomegalovirus exposure and HLA in healthy donors (dated by TCRdb to about 2017). Looking at the study overall: An earlier analysis of 550 to 700 of the donors reported approximately 270 Gb of sequence data and some 100 million unique TCR beta sequences from some 180 million T cells. Donor age, sex, ethnicity and CMV serostatus were compiled alongside the repertoire data. To predict cytomegalovirus infection status, the study combined high-throughput TCR immunosequencing, statistical association of individual TCRs with disease status, and machine learning. Roughly 5 DR-DQ haplotypes were treated as single units for association and clustering because of strong linkage in the cohort. Every repertoire in the discovery cohort had been generated on one and the same sequencing platform. About 310 gigabases of sequencing data and approximately 80 million unique TCR sequences were included in an early release covering 550 to 650 HLA-typed donors. In addition to the first cohort of approximately 670 subjects, a separate validation cohort of 120 different subjects was used. The later analysis used no new phenotypic data to find candidate immune exposures, relying instead on TCR beta sequences and their occurrence across donors. An earlier analysis of some 600 of the donors applied high-throughput TCR beta sequencing to assess whether each TCR beta V gene segment acted as functional or pseudogenic. In a later genetic analysis, genome-wide SNP genotypes for about three fifths of the roughly 670 donors were used, and that subset was treated as a discovery cohort. The study profiled the T cell repertoires of under 850 subjects by immunosequencing and related them to cytomegalovirus serostatus. Class I and class II HLA loci were covered by the typing at four-digit resolution. In a later analysis, previously published TCR beta repertoires from 500 to 750 donors were re-analyzed and high-resolution HLA genotyping was added so that TCR occurrence patterns could be studied. The study aimed to test whether signatures of past pathogen exposure could be identified by cataloging public T cell receptors. Among the roughly 400 genotyped donors, about 85% belonged to the genetic ancestry cluster associated with self-reported Caucasian donors. On average, over 200,000 unique TCR beta nucleotide sequences were sequenced per donor among a few hundred genotyped donors of the cohort, with roughly 18% of those sequences being non-productive. The number of typed donors differed by locus: 629-630 for A, B, C, DRB1 and DQB1; 500 to 550 for DQA1; approximately 600 for DPA1; and some 470 for DPB1. General study outcomes and caveats: Because HLA typing was unavailable for some donors at each locus, only the typed subset was used in association tests. According to the authors, the approach could potentially be generalized to other disease states and immunological phenotypes. Broadly in line with IMGT annotations, most TCR beta V segments showed up in productive rearrangements about 87% or about 30% of the time in an earlier analysis of several hundred of the donors. In a later analysis, several top co-occurrence clusters were reported to appear linked to parvovirus B19, influenza, CMV and Epstein-Barr virus. The study gave a list of 150 to 200 TCR beta chains associated with cytomegalovirus. Across donors, most TCR sequences were observed very rarely, whereas some public TCRs were present in many individuals. In a later genetic analysis, a missense DCLRE1C variant was associated with V-gene and J-gene trimming of TCR beta chains, and the association was replicated in an independent cohort. Because the 87-base-pair reads could not distinguish some IMGT-functional V segments, including TRBV6-2 and TRBV6-3, those segments were excluded. A group of highly shared sequence variants was considered likely to be a technical artifact of the sequencing pipeline. The classifier was reported to diagnose cytomegalovirus status with high specificity and sensitivity in both the original cohort and the validation cohort. Sequencing depth was assumed to be roughly uniform across donors in the presence/absence analyses, though that assumption may not hold. A later analysis found that TCR association rates varied across HLA loci, with DRB1 alleles showing the most associated TCRs and HLA-C alleles the fewest. In a later analysis, some 18,000 TCR beta sequences were associated with specific HLA alleles at a false discovery rate of 0.05. Correlated functional status among segregating V segments might be attributable to linkage disequilibrium, but an unknown experimental factor could not be ruled out. A further reported finding was that TCR beta sequences accurately predicted the HLA-A and HLA-B alleles for most subjects in the first cohort. Because counts were too low, seventeen rarely observed V segments, including chromosome 9 orphons, were left out of the earlier analysis of 587 of the donors. In a later genetic analysis, fewer N-insertions in productive TCRs were reported among donors in an Asian-associated ancestry cluster than the 666-donor mean. Compared with equally common non-associated chains, HLA-associated TCR beta chains in a later analysis were more clonally expanded and had lower generation probabilities. Only TCR beta chains were sequenced in this cohort, and the absence of alpha or paired-chain data limited detectable features. According to a later analysis, most CMV-associated TCR beta chains appeared to be HLA-restricted, and the HLA associations seemed to be driven largely by CMV exposure. A few of the identified cytomegalovirus-associated TCR beta chains were confirmed in vitro to be specific for cytomegalovirus antigens. When HLA alleles, especially DR and DQ, strongly co-occurred, TCR associations were difficult to assign to individual alleles. Immune exposure information for the cohort was limited to CMV serostatus.

This clone was observed a single time. Its antigen has not been determined. No per-base quality is available; no much larger clone lies one base away. From the germline V gene (reference sequence), CDR1 is GTSNPN and CDR2 is SVGIG. Trimming costs V 3 bases and J 1 base, and their ends lie 11 bases apart. The CDR3 contains 14 residues, cysteine and phenylalanine counted. The CDR3 DNA has 42 bases and is translated from base 1. The method behind the library was the immunoSEQ multiplex PCR assay. For the multiplex PCR, a mixture combining 60 forward primers for TCR Vbeta segments and 13 reverse primers for TCR Jbeta segments was used. The CDR3 region of rearranged TCR beta genes was amplified from genomic DNA with a multiplex PCR assay. Amplified TCR beta libraries were sequenced as 87-base-pair reads on the Illumina HiSeq System. In the paper's pipeline: In a later analysis, around 80 million unique TCR beta chains were counted across the 650 to 700 repertoires, and roughly 10 million of these chains were shared by at least two donors. Raw reads were error-corrected and collapsed into unique sequences by a nearest-neighbor algorithm in which closely related sequences were merged to remove PCR and sequencing errors. To assign V, D and J gene segments, CDR3 sequences were aligned to IMGT reference sequences. For a sequence to be retained, a match of at least six nucleotides to both a V gene segment and a J gene segment was required. A rearrangement was called productive if the CDR3 had no stop codons and remained in frame with V and J, and every other rearrangement was called non-productive. CDR3 was defined according to IMGT convention as the region running from the second conserved V-encoded cysteine to the conserved J-encoded phenylalanine. Sequences without an unambiguous match to a single V gene segment were excluded from the earlier analysis of about 630 of the donors. In an earlier analysis of a few hundred of the donors, V segments were called functional above 56.7% productive rearrangements and were called segregating when the between-donor standard deviation exceeded 5%. A statistical classification framework was built to diagnose cytomegalovirus status from the catalog of TCR beta chain sequences. A later analysis assigned V and J genes by comparing TCR nucleotide sequences with IMGT/GENE-DB human TR gene sequences. In a later analysis, CDR3 sequences and most-parsimonious VDJ recombination scenarios were assigned using the TCRdist pipeline. In a later analysis, each TCR beta chain was defined by its CDR3 amino acid sequence together with its V-gene family, and reads without a unique V-gene family were excluded. As a way to deal with suspected cross-contamination and a sequencing artifact, a later analysis dropped nearly 600 nucleotide sequences that were highly shared and had low generation probability. For each public chain, a later analysis derived a clonal expansion index from normalized ranks of inferred template counts within each repertoire. In a later analysis, generation probabilities were computed using a VDJ recombination model fitted to out-of-frame rearrangements, and the results were checked against IGoR. In a later analysis, TCR-TCR, TCR-HLA and TCR-CMV co-occurrence was scored with hypergeometric tests, and a repertoire-size bias correction was applied to TCR pairs. In a later analysis, false discovery rates were estimated by permuting HLA or CMV assignments 20 times. In a later analysis, co-occurring TCRs were grouped with DBSCAN, and TCRdist sequence similarity was added when clustering was performed within HLA-allele-positive subsets. For co-occurrence clustering, repertoires with fewer than 30,000 or more than 120,000 public chains were excluded, along with roughly 5 repertoires with anomalous nucleotide sharing. Not all clones reach the TCRdb copy of this immuneACCESS table, which keeps in-frame sequences only. Checked studies attribute under half of the gap to unresolved V genes and leave the rest unexplained. The V and J calls and the clone size are those of that table, but D and trimming were determined from the DNA. The sample data list roughly 130,000 clones, and 80% to 90% of these were observed just once. Roughly 2.6% of the sample is held by the ten biggest clonotypes.

The cohort consisted of 650 to 850 healthy bone marrow donors. All cohort members were sampled while nominally healthy, although unrecorded immune exposures were likely present. The donor tested CMV seronegative and was one of the 352 seronegative cohort members. Every donor gave a peripheral blood sample, and the peripheral blood mononuclear cells from that sample were used for TCR beta sequencing. Genomic DNA was extracted from the blood cell samples with the Qiagen DNeasy Blood Extraction Kit. Sequences were obtained from PBMCs. The origin of this receptor is a man in his fifties or sixties in good health and CMV-seronegative. The V gene is TRBV30 and the J gene is TRBJ2-3; a tentative D call is TRBD2 (6 bases match). In nucleotides, the sequence is TGTGCCTGGAGGCGGCGCGGGGGCACAGATACGCAGTATTTT. It codes for CAWRRRGGTDTQYF.